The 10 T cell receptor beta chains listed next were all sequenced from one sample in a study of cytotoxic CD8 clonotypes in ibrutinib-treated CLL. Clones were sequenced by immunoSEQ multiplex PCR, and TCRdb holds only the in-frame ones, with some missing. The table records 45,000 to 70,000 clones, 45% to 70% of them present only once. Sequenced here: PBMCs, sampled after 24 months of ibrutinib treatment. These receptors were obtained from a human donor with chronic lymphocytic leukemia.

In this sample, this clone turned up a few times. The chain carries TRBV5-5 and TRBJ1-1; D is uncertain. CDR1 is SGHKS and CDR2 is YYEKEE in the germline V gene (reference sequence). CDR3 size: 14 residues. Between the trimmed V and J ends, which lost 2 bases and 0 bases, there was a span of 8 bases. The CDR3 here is CASSFYDLNTEAFF. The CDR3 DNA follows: TGTGCCAGCAGCTTTTATGACCTGAACACTGAAGCTTTCTTT.

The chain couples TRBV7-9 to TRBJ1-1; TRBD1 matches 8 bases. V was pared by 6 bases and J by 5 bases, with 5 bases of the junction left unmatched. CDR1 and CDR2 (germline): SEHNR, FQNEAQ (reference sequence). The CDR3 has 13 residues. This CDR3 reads CASSSGGYTEAFF. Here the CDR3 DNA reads TGTGCCAGCAGTTCAGGGGGCTATACTGAAGCTTTCTTT.

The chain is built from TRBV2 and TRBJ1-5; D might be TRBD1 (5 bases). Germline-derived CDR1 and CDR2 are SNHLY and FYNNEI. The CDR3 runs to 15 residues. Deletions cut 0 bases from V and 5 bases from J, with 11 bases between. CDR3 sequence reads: CASSEAGQGYQPQHF. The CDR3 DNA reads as TGTGCCAGCAGTGAAGCAGGGCAGGGATATCAGCCCCAGCATTTT.

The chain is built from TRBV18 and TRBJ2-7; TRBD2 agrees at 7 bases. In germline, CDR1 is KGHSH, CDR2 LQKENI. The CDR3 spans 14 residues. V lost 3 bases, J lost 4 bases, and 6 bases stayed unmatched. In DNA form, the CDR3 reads TGTGCCAGCTCACCTGGGGGAGGGCTATACGAGCAGTACTTC. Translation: CASSPGGGLYEQYF.

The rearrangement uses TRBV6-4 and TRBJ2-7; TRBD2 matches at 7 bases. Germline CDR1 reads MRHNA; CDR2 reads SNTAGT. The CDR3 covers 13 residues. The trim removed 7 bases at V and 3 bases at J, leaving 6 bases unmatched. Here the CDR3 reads CASKNGRGYEQYF. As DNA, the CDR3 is TGTGCCAGCAAGAATGGGAGGGGCTACGAGCAGTACTTC.

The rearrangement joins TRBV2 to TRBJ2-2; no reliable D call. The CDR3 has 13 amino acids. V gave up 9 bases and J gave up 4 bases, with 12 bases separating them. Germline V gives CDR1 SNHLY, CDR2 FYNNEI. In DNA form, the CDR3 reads TGTGCCAGGTCTAATACTGCCACCGGGGAGCTGTTTTTT. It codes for CARSNTATGELFF.

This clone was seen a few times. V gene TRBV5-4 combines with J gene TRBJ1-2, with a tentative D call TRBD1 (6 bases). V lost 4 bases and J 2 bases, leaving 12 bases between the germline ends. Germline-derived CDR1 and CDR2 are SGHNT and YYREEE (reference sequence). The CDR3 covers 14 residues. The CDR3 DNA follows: TGTGCCAGCAGCAGCCGACAGGTCAACTATGGCTACACCTTC. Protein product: CASSSRQVNYGYTF.

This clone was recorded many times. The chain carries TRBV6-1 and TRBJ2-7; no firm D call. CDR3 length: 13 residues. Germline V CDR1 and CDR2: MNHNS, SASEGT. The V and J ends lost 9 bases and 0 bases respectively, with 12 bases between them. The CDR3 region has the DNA TGTGCCAGTCGGCGTGTTACCTCCTACGAGCAGTACTTC. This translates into CASRRVTSYEQYF.

CDR3 in amino acids: CASSHGPVQYV. In DNA, the CDR3 is TGTGCCAGCAGTCACGGACCGGTCCAGTACGTC. The chain has TRBV6-5 and TRBJ2-7; D gene uncertain. This CDR3 contains 11 residues. The germline V and J ends were trimmed by 5 bases and 10 bases, with 12 bases remaining between them. Germline V gene lookup returns CDR1 MNHEY and CDR2 SVGAGI.

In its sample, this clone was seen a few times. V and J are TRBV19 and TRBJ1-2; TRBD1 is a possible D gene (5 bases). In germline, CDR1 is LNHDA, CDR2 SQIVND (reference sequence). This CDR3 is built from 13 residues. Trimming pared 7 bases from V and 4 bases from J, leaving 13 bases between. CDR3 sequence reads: CASTDRLGYGYTF. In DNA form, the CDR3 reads TGTGCCAGTACAGACAGACTGGGCTATGGCTACACCTTC.